This T cell receptor beta chain comes out of a study of cytomegalovirus exposure and HLA in healthy donors (dated 2017 in TCRdb). Describing the broader study: An earlier analysis of more than 550 of the donors reported 276 Gb of sequence data and 117 million unique TCR beta sequences obtained from about 200 million T cells. Approximately 330 gigabases of sequencing data and 91 million or so unique TCR sequences made up an early release that covered several hundred HLA-typed donors. Among the roughly 430 genotyped donors, 75% to 90% belonged to the genetic ancestry cluster associated with self-reported Caucasian donors. The study aimed to test whether cataloging public T cell receptors could reveal signatures of past pathogen exposure. The study used immunosequencing to profile the T cell repertoires of some 600 subjects and linked those repertoires to cytomegalovirus serostatus. Besides the first cohort of 666 subjects, a separate validation cohort made up of some 110 different subjects was used. High-throughput TCR immunosequencing, statistical association of individual TCRs with disease status, and machine learning were combined to predict cytomegalovirus infection status. A later analysis re-examined previously published TCR beta repertoires from more than 650 donors and added high-resolution HLA genotyping to investigate patterns of TCR occurrence. The later analysis used no new phenotypic data to find candidate immune exposures, relying instead on TCR beta sequences and their occurrence across donors. To decide whether each TCR beta V gene segment behaved as functional or pseudogenic, an earlier analysis of some 570 of the donors relied on high-throughput TCR beta sequencing. Donor age, sex, ethnicity and CMV serostatus were compiled alongside the repertoire data. A later genetic analysis used genome-wide SNP genotypes for about 65% of the roughly 700 donors, treating that subset as a discovery cohort. All discovery cohort repertoires had been generated on a single sequencing platform. Class I and class II HLA loci were covered by the typing at four-digit resolution. Typing coverage varied by locus: about 629-630 donors for A, B, C, DRB1 and DQB1; 522 for DQA1; more than 600 for DPA1; around 490 for DPB1. Several DR-DQ haplotypes were treated as single units for association and clustering because of strong linkage in the cohort. Among 300 to 450 genotyped donors of the cohort, an average of roughly 240,000 unique TCR beta nucleotide sequences were sequenced per donor, roughly 20% of them non-productive. Study-level results and caveats: A further reported finding was that TCR beta sequences accurately predicted the HLA-A and HLA-B alleles for most subjects in the first cohort. A later analysis reported that several top co-occurrence clusters appeared linked to parvovirus B19, influenza, CMV and Epstein-Barr virus. Sequencing depth was assumed to be roughly uniform across donors in the presence/absence analyses, though that assumption may not hold. In the study, approximately 150 TCR beta chains were listed as associated with cytomegalovirus. A cluster of highly shared sequence variants was judged likely to be a technical artifact of the sequencing pipeline. According to a later analysis, TCR association rates differed among HLA loci, with DRB1 alleles showing the most associated TCRs and HLA-C alleles showing the fewest. Linkage disequilibrium might explain the correlated functional status among segregating V segments, but an unknown experimental factor could not be ruled out. Because counts were too low, about 18 rarely observed V segments, including chromosome 9 orphons, were excluded from the earlier analysis of 587 of the donors. At a false discovery rate of 0.05, a later analysis linked 16,951 TCR beta sequences to specific HLA alleles. An association between a missense DCLRE1C variant and V-gene and J-gene trimming of TCR beta chains was found in a later genetic analysis and replicated in an independent cohort. Most CMV-associated TCR beta chains appeared to be HLA-restricted in a later analysis, and the HLA associations seemed to be driven largely by CMV exposure. While some public TCRs were present in many individuals, most TCR sequences turned up only very rarely across donors. In both the original and validation cohorts, the classifier was reported to diagnose cytomegalovirus status with high specificity and sensitivity. According to the authors, the approach could potentially be generalized to other disease states and immunological phenotypes. When HLA alleles, especially DR and DQ, strongly co-occurred, TCR associations were difficult to assign to individual alleles. Only TCR beta chains were sequenced in this cohort, and the absence of alpha or paired-chain data limited detectable features. According to a later genetic analysis, donors in an Asian-associated ancestry cluster had fewer N-insertions in productive TCRs than the roughly 660-donor mean. Three of the identified cytomegalovirus-associated TCR beta chains were confirmed in vitro to be specific for cytomegalovirus antigens. Some IMGT-functional V segments, including TRBV6-2 and TRBV6-3, could not be told apart with the 87-base-pair reads, so those segments were excluded. The only immune exposure information available for the cohort was CMV serostatus. Compared with equally common non-associated chains, HLA-associated TCR beta chains in a later analysis were more clonally expanded and had lower generation probabilities. In an earlier analysis of around 600 of the donors, most TCR beta V segments appeared in productive rearrangements about 87% or about 30% of the time, broadly matching IMGT annotations. Because HLA typing was unavailable for some donors at each locus, only the typed subset was used in association tests.

The cohort comprised several hundred healthy bone marrow donors. At the time of sampling, every cohort member was nominally healthy, though immune exposures that went unrecorded were likely present. The donor was CMV seronegative and was included in the group of 352 seronegative cohort members. A peripheral blood sample was provided by each donor, and peripheral blood mononuclear cells were used for TCR beta sequencing. The Qiagen DNeasy Blood Extraction Kit was used to extract genomic DNA from the blood cell samples. The receptor library was made with the immunoSEQ multiplex PCR assay. A mixture of 60 forward primers for TCR Vbeta segments and 13 reverse primers for TCR Jbeta segments was used in the multiplex PCR. The CDR3 region of rearranged TCR beta genes was amplified from genomic DNA with a multiplex PCR assay. Amplified TCR beta libraries were sequenced as 87-base-pair reads on the Illumina HiSeq System. As for the original processing: In a later analysis, approximately 74 million unique TCR beta chains were counted across the 666 repertoires, and roughly 11 million of these chains were shared by at least two donors. Raw reads were error-corrected and collapsed into unique sequences with a nearest-neighbor algorithm that merged closely related sequences to remove PCR and sequencing errors. CDR3 sequences were aligned to IMGT reference sequences to assign V, D and J gene segments. For a sequence to be retained, a match of at least six nucleotides to both a V gene segment and a J gene segment was required. A rearrangement counted as productive if the CDR3 had no stop codons and remained in frame with V and J, and every other rearrangement counted as non-productive. Following IMGT convention, CDR3 was defined as the stretch from the second conserved V-encoded cysteine up to the conserved J-encoded phenylalanine. The earlier analysis of some 550 of the donors excluded any sequence lacking an unambiguous match to a single V gene segment. An earlier analysis of 450 to 650 of the donors called V segments functional above 56.7% productive rearrangements and segregating when the between-donor standard deviation exceeded 5%. To diagnose cytomegalovirus status from the catalog of TCR beta chain sequences, a statistical classification framework was built. In a later analysis, TCR nucleotide sequences were compared against IMGT/GENE-DB human TR gene sequences so that V and J genes could be assigned. Using the TCRdist pipeline, a later analysis assigned CDR3 sequences along with most-parsimonious VDJ recombination scenarios. In a later analysis, each TCR beta chain was defined by its CDR3 amino acid sequence together with its V-gene family, and reads lacking a unique V-gene family were excluded. As a way to deal with suspected cross-contamination and a sequencing artifact, a later analysis dropped approximately 590 nucleotide sequences that were highly shared and had low generation probability. In a later analysis, a clonal expansion index for each public chain was calculated from normalized within-repertoire ranks of inferred template counts. Generation probabilities in a later analysis came from a VDJ recombination model fitted to out-of-frame rearrangements, and those results were checked against IGoR. In a later analysis, TCR-TCR, TCR-HLA and TCR-CMV co-occurrence was scored with hypergeometric tests, and a repertoire-size bias correction was applied to TCR pairs. A later analysis estimated false discovery rates by permuting HLA or CMV assignments 20 times. In a later analysis, co-occurring TCRs were grouped using DBSCAN, and TCRdist sequence similarity was added for clustering within HLA-allele-positive subsets. Co-occurrence clustering excluded repertoires with fewer than 30,000 or more than 120,000 public chains, plus five with anomalous nucleotide sharing. TCRdb obtained this table from immuneACCESS and retained in-frame rearrangements with V and J assigned. These tables miss some clones; where compared with another copy, unresolved V genes account for less than half of the shortfall, and the remainder is unexplained. V and J calls and clone size are as listed in that table; D and trimming were resolved from the DNA. The sample has 37,000 or so clones on record, roughly 79% of them singletons. The top ten clonotypes cover 7.5% to 10% of the sample.

Taken from cysteine to phenylalanine, the CDR3 has 16 residues. Solely the CDR3 DNA is kept, with 48 bases framed from the first base. Via the germline V gene, CDR1 is SGHTA and CDR2 FQGNSA. The junction carries 15 bases between V and J, which are trimmed by 0 bases and 4 bases respectively. A note on this clone: Its binding antigen is unknown. Per-base quality was not reported, and no clone a single base away is much larger than it.

Source material: PBMCs. This TCR came from a woman aged 40 to 49 in good health and CMV-seronegative. The rearrangement joined TRBV7-2 to TRBJ2-5, and the D gene may be TRBD2, 7 bases matching. DNA sequence: TGTGCCAGCAGCTTAGCTTCTGCGGGGGCGAGAGAGACCCAGTACTTC. Its protein reads: CASSLASAGARETQYF. This CDR3, with the reference TRBV7-2 and TRBJ2-5 proteins standing in past its ends, gives the full variable domain GAGVSQSPSNKVTEKGKDVELRCDPISGHTALYWYRQSLGQGLEFLIYFQGNSAPDKSGLPSDRFSAERTGGSVSTLTIQRTQQEDSAVYLCASSLASAGARETQYFGPGTRLLVL.